Listed below are T cell receptor beta chains from one sample, sequenced in a study of T cell responses to AZD1222 COVID-19 vaccine. Sequencing was performed with immunoSEQ multiplex PCR; in TCRdb, only in-frame clones are kept and a portion is missing. The sample has about 100,000 clones; about 83% are singletons. Sample: peripheral blood, taken on day 0 of AZD1222 vaccination. The receptors were gathered from an adult in good health. Both conserved end residues are part of each CDR3. D genes are given only for firm matches. Size is stated for part of the rows, as once, few or many counts, or as a class when the clone is expanded.

clone size,D gene,V gene,CDR3 protein
-,TRBD1,TRBV7-8,CASSLRDRVNEKLFF
-,TRBD2,TRBV7-6,CASSLGGLAGADTQYF
-,-,TRBV7-9,CASSPRDRAYYGYTF
-,TRBD1,TRBV19,CASSIGWDRGVNTEAFF
-,-,TRBV7-2,CASSVQVYNEQFF
-,-,TRBV6-2/TRBV6-3,CASSRRRGAYEQYF
-,TRBD2,TRBV5-1,CASSFGTSGGAGNEQFF
-,-,TRBV5-1,CASSLQGSDYGYTF
-,-,TRBV14,CASSQVRGSGNTIYF
-,-,TRBV24-1,CATSPPPGGSHYGYTF
-,-,TRBV11-2,CASSPKMGSYNEQFF
-,-,TRBV6-5,CAASSGGVGIEKLFF
-,TRBD2,TRBV5-1,CASSQLGLAGGYGSDTQYF
-,-,TRBV15,CATSRGYSTAKDQPQHF
-,-,TRBV5-1,CASSLGGPEGEAFF
-,TRBD1,TRBV10-3,CAISESHETGVGGYTF
-,-,TRBV11-3,CASSPGFGNTIYF
-,-,TRBV6-5,CASSQGGGYEQYF
-,TRBD1,TRBV5-1,CASSPGQGAITGELFF
once,-,TRBV21-1,CASPYIKGQGNEAFF
-,TRBD1,TRBV7-9,CASSKTGTGGEQYF
-,-,TRBV4-3,CASSKWGRDGPPYNEQFF
-,-,TRBV2,CASRLRERNTIYF
-,TRBD1,TRBV7-8,CASSLDRVYNEQFF
-,TRBD1,TRBV7-3,CASSPGQGGAEAFF
-,TRBD1,TRBV6-2/TRBV6-3,CASSRTGVGTEAFF
-,-,TRBV3-1/TRBV3-2,CASSQVQGKYSYEQYF
-,TRBD1,TRBV19,CATYPGTGNYEQYF
-,TRBD1,TRBV5-1,CASSYPDRMETQYF
-,-,TRBV9,CASSVGGGTNEKLFF
-,-,TRBV2,CASRANRVGNSPLHF
-,-,TRBV4-1,CASSHQGPYGYTF
-,-,TRBV5-8,CASSRRQQETQYF
-,-,TRBV5-1,CASSLSALSSYEQYF
-,TRBD1,TRBV11-1,CASSLDLGQGNNEQFF
few,-,TRBV10-3,CAISEGLTEAFF
-,-,TRBV18,CASSLVRGQDQPQHF
-,-,TRBV28,CATTGTAGEQYF
-,-,TRBV3-1/TRBV3-2,CASSQATGPTYEQYF
-,-,TRBV5-1,CASSLVGRRTEAFF
-,-,TRBV10-3,CAISEFRGGPSTTNEKLFF
-,-,TRBV7-2,CASSLSPLGVVETQYF
-,-,TRBV6-5,CASSTALSYGYTF
-,-,TRBV7-8,CASSTSSGTNSPLHF
-,-,TRBV6-1,CASSEGTASYGYTF
-,TRBD2,TRBV5-1,CASTPRTSGGNYEQYF
-,-,TRBV18,CASSRTTGYEQYF
few,-,TRBV27,CASRLGHATYEQYF
-,-,TRBV7-2,CASSLESGGFVSQYF
-,-,TRBV19,CASSVQLNQPQHF
-,TRBD1,TRBV5-4,CASSSGGVNYGYTF
-,-,TRBV5-1,CASSEGQGVYYEQYF
-,TRBD2,TRBV5-1,CASRLLPGLAKQETQYF
-,-,TRBV30,CAWGGNSGNTIYF
-,-,TRBV6-1,CASSEYGGPNEKLFF